The next 20 T cell receptor beta chains were all read from a single sample in a study of CD8+ T cells in alopecia areata. Following extraction, RNA underwent reverse transcription to cDNA, which served as the sequencing template. Method: immunoSEQ multiplex PCR; TCRdb's copy keeps in-frame clones and lacks some. The table has about 110,000 clones, around 59% seen once. The material sequenced was CD8+ T cells sorted from blood. These receptors came from a human donor in good health.

This clone was seen only a few times. The chain uses TRBV27 and TRBJ1-5; a weak D match, TRBD1 (5 bases). The CDR3 spans 17 residues. Germline V gene sequence: CDR1 MNHEY, CDR2 SMNVEV (reference sequence). V was shortened by 0 bases and J by 2 bases, with 14 bases between the two germline ends. CDR3 amino acids: CASSLSPGARGNQPQHF. The CDR3, as DNA: TGTGCCAGCAGTTTATCTCCCGGGGCCAGGGGCAATCAGCCCCAGCATTTT.

The rearrangement uses TRBV30 and TRBJ1-5, with TRBD1 matching over 7 bases. Germline-derived CDR1 and CDR2 are GTSNPN and SVGIG (reference sequence). The CDR3 is 14 residues long. The J segment lost 5 bases and the V segment lost 3 bases, leaving 7 bases of the junction unmatched. CDR3 sequence reads: CAWSLGQLDQPQHF. The CDR3 DNA sequence: TGTGCCTGGAGCCTGGGACAGCTAGATCAGCCCCAGCATTTT.

In DNA form, the CDR3 reads TGTGCCAGCAGCCAAGGGCGTAGTGAGCAGTTCTTC. Translation: CASSQGRSEQFF. The chain links TRBV13 to TRBJ2-1; D unclear. CDR1 PRHDT and CDR2 FYEKMQ come from the germline V gene (reference sequence). The CDR3 totals 12 residues. Trimming cost V 5 bases and J 9 bases, with 11 bases left between them.

This clone was recorded a few times. The chain employs TRBV29-1 and TRBJ2-3; 12 bases map to TRBD2. CDR1 and CDR2 from the germline V gene are SQVTM and ANQGSEA. V lost 1 base and J lost 3; bases outside the gene matches: 8. The CDR3 runs 17 residues. CDR3 in DNA: TGCAGCGTTGAAGCCGGAGGACTAGCGGGGACGACAGATACGCAGTATTTT. It translates to CSVEAGGLAGTTDTQYF.

The chain links TRBV5-1 to TRBJ2-3; the match to TRBD1 covers 9 bases. The CDR3 is 15 residues long. V shed 4 bases, J shed 1 base, and the junction held 4 bases outside the gene matches. Germline V gives CDR1 SGHRS, CDR2 YFSETQ. CDR3 DNA: TGCGCCAGCAGCCCGCGGACAGGGGGCACAGATACGCAGTATTTT. It yields the protein CASSPRTGGTDTQYF.

The genes are TRBV4-1 and TRBJ2-1, with no clear D. Between the trimmed V and J ends, which lost 4 bases and 2 bases, there was a span of 9 bases. CDR3 size: 14 residues. From germline, CDR1 is MGHRA and CDR2 YSYEKL. CDR3 sequence: CASSPDGPYNEQFF. The CDR3 bases are TGCGCCAGCAGCCCTGACGGACCCTACAATGAGCAGTTCTTC.

The chain has TRBV25-1 and TRBJ2-7; a possible D gene is TRBD1 (7 bases). The germline V and J ends were trimmed by 3 bases and 6 bases, with 15 bases remaining between them. CDR1 and CDR2 from the germline V gene are MGHDK and SYGVNS. This CDR3 is 14 amino acids long. The DNA for the CDR3 is TGTGCCAGCAGTGATACCAGGGGGGTTGGCGAGCAGTACTTC. Translated, it gives CASSDTRGVGEQYF.

The genes are TRBV6-6 and TRBJ1-5; 12 bases line up with TRBD1. V was pared by 0 bases and J by 5 bases, with 2 bases of the junction left unmatched. This CDR3 contains 16 residues. Germline lookup yields CDR1 MNHNY and CDR2 SVGAGI (reference sequence). The CDR3 loop reads CASSYSGTGGDQPQHF. CDR3 DNA: TGTGCCAGCAGTTACTCCGGGACAGGGGGCGATCAGCCCCAGCATTTT.

On this clone itself: One end of the junction fails to match germline, which may point to a read error. The CDR3 loop reads CASSIRGQGNQPQHF. The DNA of the CDR3 is TGTGCCAGTAGTATAAGGGGACAGGGCAACCAGCCCCAGCATTTT. The rearrangement joins TRBV19 to TRBJ1-5, with 9 nucleotides matching TRBD1. The germline V gene has CDR1 LNHDA and CDR2 SQIVND (reference sequence). There are 15 residues in the CDR3.

The rearrangement links TRBV7-6 to TRBJ2-5; 8 bases fit TRBD1. This CDR3 spans 16 amino acids. CDR1 and CDR2 (germline): SGHVS, FNYEAQ. The ends lost 1 base at V and 5 bases at J; junction bases unmatched: 9. For the CDR3, the DNA is TGTGCCAGCAGCTTAGGTCGCCAGGGGGCATGGGAGACCCAGTACTTC. This encodes CASSLGRQGAWETQYF.

The chain recombines TRBV5-6 with TRBJ1-1; D remains ambiguous. Trimming left V 0 bases short and J 0 bases short, with 6 bases between. From germline, CDR1 is SGHDT and CDR2 YYEEEE. The CDR3 has 14 residues. The CDR3 sequence is CASSLGSLNTEAFF. In DNA form, the CDR3 reads TGTGCCAGCAGCTTGGGCAGTCTGAACACTGAAGCTTTCTTT.

This clone turned up a few times. Other DNA sequences in the sample encode the same CDR3. The rearrangement links TRBV27 to TRBJ2-7; D is unresolved. Trimming shortened V by 2 bases and J by 1 base, and 6 bases separated the two germline ends. Per the germline V gene, CDR1 is MNHEY and CDR2 is SMNVEV (reference sequence). This CDR3 contains 13 residues. The CDR3 coding sequence is TGTGCCAGCAGTTTAACCGGGTCCTACGAGCAGTACTTC. Translating it yields CASSLTGSYEQYF.

This clone was found a few times. CDR3: CASSGPGDYNEQFF. CDR3 nucleotide sequence: TGTGCCAGTAGTGGGCCAGGAGACTACAATGAGCAGTTCTTC. The chain recombines TRBV30 with TRBJ2-1; D gene uncertain. The CDR3 is made up of 14 amino acids. V lost 8 bases to trimming and J lost 3 bases, with 17 bases between them. CDR1 is GTSNPN and CDR2 is SVGIG in the germline V gene (reference sequence).

In nucleotides, the CDR3 is TGCGCCAGCAGCTTGTTGGCTATGGTAGGGCCTTTGCCTTCCTACGAGCAGTACTTC. Amino acids: CASSLLAMVGPLPSYEQYF. The chain joins TRBV5-1 to TRBJ2-7; D is uncertain. The germline gives CDR1 SGHRS, CDR2 YFSETQ. V lost 1 base to trimming and J lost 1 base, with 24 bases between them. The CDR3 covers 19 residues.

The chain uses TRBV6-1 and TRBJ2-1; unclear D gene. This CDR3 comprises 12 residues. CDR1 is MNHNS, CDR2 SASEGT, per germline. The V gene lost 5 bases and the J gene lost 5 bases, with 7 bases spanning the gap. The CDR3 sequence is CASSSWDNEQFF. In nucleotides, the CDR3 is TGTGCCAGCAGTTCCTGGGACAATGAGCAGTTCTTC.

The V call is TRBV5-6, the J call TRBJ2-1; 8 bases align to TRBD2. V was clipped by 1 base and J by 12 bases; unmatched bases: 12. This CDR3 is built from 15 residues. Germline CDR1 reads SGHDT; CDR2 reads YYEEEE. The CDR3 nucleotides read TGTGCCAGCAGCTTGCAGGCGGGGGGCCCTACTGGGCAGTTCTTC. As protein: CASSLQAGGPTGQFF.

DNA for the CDR3: TGTGCCAGCAGTTCAGACAGGTATCGCCAAGAGACCCAGTACTTC. Amino acid sequence: CASSSDRYRQETQYF. The chain recombines TRBV28 with TRBJ2-5; D perhaps matches TRBD1 (6 bases). The CDR3 spans 15 residues. V was shortened by 4 bases and J by 1 base, with 13 bases between the two germline ends. Germline V gene sequence: CDR1 MDHEN, CDR2 SYDVKM.

V gene TRBV4-3 combines with J gene TRBJ2-2, with D possibly matching TRBD1 (6 bases). The germline gives CDR1 LGHNA, CDR2 YSLEER. This CDR3 is built from 15 residues. V lost 5 bases and J lost 1, with 11 bases in between. The chain's CDR3 is CASSGVGGNTGELFF. CDR3 DNA sequence: TGCGCCAGCAGCGGGGTAGGGGGGAACACCGGGGAGCTGTTTTTT.

The V call is TRBV4-1, the J call TRBJ2-7; 13 bases are a match to TRBD2. Germline loops: CDR1 MGHRA, CDR2 YSYEKL. The CDR3 is made up of 15 amino acids. V shed 5 bases, J shed 2 bases, and the junction held 3 bases outside the gene matches. The CDR3 bases are TGCGCCAGCAGCGCTGGGACTAGCGGGACCTACGAGCAGTACTTC. Translated: CASSAGTSGTYEQYF.

The chain links TRBV5-1 to TRBJ2-1; D call uncertain. V lost 2 bases and J lost 4, with 4 bases in between. This CDR3 comprises 12 residues. Germline V gene lookup returns CDR1 SGHRS and CDR2 YFSETQ. In nucleotides, the CDR3 is TGCGCCAGCAGCTTTTGGTACAATGAGCAGTTCTTC. It codes for CASSFWYNEQFF.